This T cell receptor (beta chain) was sequenced in a study of cytomegalovirus exposure and HLA in healthy donors. PCR amplification relied on 60 Vbeta primers (plus 13 Jbeta primers). Measured with immunoSEQ multiplex PCR; TCRdb has only the in-frame clones, and not every one. The sample consists of 150,000 to 190,000 clones, roughly four fifths of them appearing once. This CDR3 comprises 15 residues. Germline values: CDR1 SGHNT, CDR2 YYREEE (reference sequence). V was clipped by 4 bases and J by 2 bases; unmatched bases: 3. This clone showed up just a few times. This CDR3 is also generated by other DNA sequences in the sample.

J is TRBJ2-7 and V is TRBV5-4; 13 nucleotides align to TRBD2. This clonotype originated in a man in his late teens or twenties in good health and CMV-seronegative. Sequenced material: PBMCs. In DNA, the CDR3 is TGTGCCAGCAGCCCCGGGACTAGCGGGACCTACGAGCAGTACTTC. This gives the protein CASSPGTSGTYEQYF.